Listed below are T cell receptor beta chains from one sample, sequenced in a study of blood T cell repertoires in COVID-19. The table came from immunoSEQ multiplex PCR; TCRdb's copy has only in-frame clones and leaves some out. The top ten clones hold 15% of a sample with 200,000 to 250,000 clones, just under 85% of them seen once. The source material was PBMCs or T cells enriched from blood (not recorded which). These TCRs come from a middle-aged man who had recovered from COVID-19. The CDR3 runs from the conserved cysteine through the conserved F or W. D genes are given only for firm matches. Where a row states a size, it is once, few, many or the class of an expanded clone; other rows omit it.

>TRBJ1-2|NA|TRBV28|NA
TGTGCCAGCAGTTTATGGGGGATTTCAGGTGGGGGCGCGAAAGGCTACACCTTC
CASSLWGISGGGAKGYTF
>TRBJ2-7|NA|TRBV19|TRBD1
TGTGCCAGTAGGGGGACAGGGAGAAACTACGAGCAGTACTTC
CASRGTGRNYEQYF
>TRBJ1-2|NA|TRBV30|NA
TGTGCCTGGAGTAAGGGACTGAACTATGGCTACACCTTC
CAWSKGLNYGYTF
>TRBJ1-4|NA|TRBV5-6|TRBD1
TGTGCCAGCAGCATACAGGGGCTTGCAACTAATGAAAAACTGTTTTTT
CASSIQGLATNEKLFF
>TRBJ2-7|NA|TRBV19|TRBD2
TGTGCCAGTAGTAACACCGGGACTAGCGGGACCTACGAGCAGTACTTC
CASSNTGTSGTYEQYF
>TRBJ1-1|NA|TRBV7-9|NA
TGTGCCAGCAGCTTAGTAGTGAACACTGAAGCTTTCTTT
CASSLVVNTEAFF
>TRBJ2-7|NA|TRBV21-1|NA
TGTGCCAGCCCCGCCATGTGGCGGACTAGCGGGAGGGCCGCAGCGTACGAGCAGTACTTC
CASPAMWRTSGRAAAYEQYF
>TRBJ2-7|NA|TRBV4-2|NA
TGTGCCAGCAGCCAAGTCTCTGGCAGGGGGGCCTACGAGCAGTACTTC
CASSQVSGRGAYEQYF
>TRBJ1-2|NA|TRBV9|NA
TGTGCCAGCAGCGTAGGACAGACCGCCCTCTATGGCTACACCTTC
CASSVGQTALYGYTF
>TRBJ2-5|few|TRBV7-2|NA
TGTGCCAGCAGCTTAGAGGCGGGGGAGACCCAGTACTTC
CASSLEAGETQYF
>TRBJ2-1|NA|TRBV4-1|TRBD2
TGCGCCAGCAGCCAAAGCGGGACTGGAAACAATGAGCAGTTCTTC
CASSQSGTGNNEQFF
>TRBJ1-1|NA|TRBV27|TRBD1
TGTGCCAGCAGTTTAATTGTTGGGACAGGGGCGTTGGACACTGAAGCTTTCTTT
CASSLIVGTGALDTEAFF
>TRBJ2-1|NA|TRBV9|TRBD2
TGTGCCAGCAGCGTAGCGGGAGGTTCCTACAATGAGCAGTTCTTC
CASSVAGGSYNEQFF
>TRBJ2-1|once|TRBV7-3|TRBD2
TGTGCCAGCAGCCCAGGACTAGCGGGAGTAGATGAGCAGTTCTTC
CASSPGLAGVDEQFF
>TRBJ2-3|NA|TRBV4-3|TRBD1
TGCGCCAGCAGCCCCGGGGCAGGGGGATCAGATACGCAGTATTTT
CASSPGAGGSDTQYF
>TRBJ1-2|NA|TRBV18|TRBD1
TGTGCCAGCTCACAAAATACGGGACAGGGGACCTATGGCTACACCTTC
CASSQNTGQGTYGYTF
>TRBJ2-7|NA|TRBV12-3/TRBV12-4|TRBD2
TGTGCCCCGGGGGGGGCGTACGAGCAGTACTTC
CAPGGAYEQYF
>TRBJ2-3|few|TRBV5-8|NA
TGTGCCAGCACCTTAAGGAGGCCCCTGACCACAGATACGCAGTATTTT
CASTLRRPLTTDTQYF
>TRBJ1-1|NA|TRBV20-1|NA
TGCAGTGCTAGGCTATACACTGAAGCTTTCTTT
CSARLYTEAFF
>TRBJ1-1|NA|TRBV3-1/TRBV3-2|NA
TGTGCCAGCAGCGCTGCGGGTCTGCTGAACACTGAAGCTTTCTTT
CASSAAGLLNTEAFF
>TRBJ1-1|NA|TRBV28|TRBD1
TGTGCCAGCAGTTTTGCGGGACAGGGGAACACTGAAGCTTTCTTT
CASSFAGQGNTEAFF
>TRBJ1-1|NA|TRBV3-1/TRBV3-2|NA
TGTGCCAGCAGCTCTCCCACCGCGGGGAACACTGAAGCTTTCTTT
CASSSPTAGNTEAFF
>TRBJ2-7|few|TRBV5-1|TRBD1
TGCGCCAGCAGCCCGGGGACAGTCGCCTACGAGCAGTACTTC
CASSPGTVAYEQYF
>TRBJ1-2|NA|TRBV2|NA
TGTGCCAGCACCCCTGGGCTGGGAGCTATCTATGGCTACACCTTC
CASTPGLGAIYGYTF
>TRBJ2-7|NA|TRBV3-1/TRBV3-2|NA
TGTGCCAGCAGCGAAAGACTCGCCTACGAGCAGTACTTC
CASSERLAYEQYF
>TRBJ1-1|NA|TRBV18|TRBD1
TGTGCCAGCTCACCACAAGGGGGCGGGAACACTGAAGCTTTCTTT
CASSPQGGGNTEAFF
>TRBJ2-1|NA|TRBV21-1|NA
TGTGCCAGCAGCCTGGAGAGAGGGAGGTTCCCGGGGGATGAGCAGTTCTTC
CASSLERGRFPGDEQFF
>TRBJ2-2|NA|TRBV9|NA
TGTGCCAGCAGCCTTGGACTCCCTGGGGCCGGGGAGCTGTTTTTT
CASSLGLPGAGELFF
>TRBJ1-2|NA|TRBV7-2|NA
TGTGCCAGCAGCTTAGACGGGGGGGACACGGACTATGGCTACACCTTC
CASSLDGGDTDYGYTF
>TRBJ1-4|once|TRBV7-9|NA
TGTGCCAGCAGTCGCGCACAGGGAATGAAAGAAAAACTGTTTTTT
CASSRAQGMKEKLFF
>TRBJ2-2|NA|TRBV30|TRBD1
TGTGCCTGGAGTCAATGGGGACAGGGGAACACCGGGGAGCTGTTTTTT
CAWSQWGQGNTGELFF
>TRBJ2-2|NA|TRBV9|NA
TGTGCCAGCAGCGTAGCTAGAGGTTCCACCGGGGAGCTGTTTTTT
CASSVARGSTGELFF
>TRBJ1-1|NA|TRBV7-9|NA
TGTGCCAGACCCGGGTGGTGGGGCAGGGTGAACACTGAAGCTTTCTTT
CARPGWWGRVNTEAFF
>TRBJ1-5|few|TRBV24-1|NA
TGTGCCACCAGTGAACAGGGTCAGCCCCAGCATTTT
CATSEQGQPQHF
>TRBJ1-2|once|TRBV7-9|TRBD1
TGTGCCAGCAGCTTAGAAACAGGGGCCGGCTACACCTTC
CASSLETGAGYTF
>TRBJ1-2|NA|TRBV5-6|NA
TGTGCCAGCAGCAGAGGCCTATATGGCTACACCTTC
CASSRGLYGYTF
>TRBJ1-2|once|TRBV2|TRBD1
TGTGCCAGCCACGAGGGAGGAACAGGGGGCAACTATGGCTACACCTTC
CASHEGGTGGNYGYTF
>TRBJ1-1|NA|TRBV19|NA
TGTGCCAGTAGGGCGGGGGGGGAAGCTTTCTTT
CASRAGGEAFF
>TRBJ2-7|few|TRBV4-1|NA
TGCGCCAGCAGCCACCAGACAGGACCTACCTACGAGCAGTACTTC
CASSHQTGPTYEQYF
>TRBJ2-7|NA|TRBV5-4|TRBD1
TGTGCCAGCAGCTTGTCGGGGACAGGAAACTACGAGCAGTACTTC
CASSLSGTGNYEQYF
>TRBJ2-1|NA|TRBV2|TRBD1
TGTGCCAGCCGGGACAGGGTCTACAATGAGCAGTTCTTC
CASRDRVYNEQFF
>TRBJ1-1|NA|TRBV15|TRBD1
TGTGCCACCAGACTTAGCCGGGACAGGCGAATGAACACTGAAGCTTTCTTT
CATRLSRDRRMNTEAFF
>TRBJ2-1|NA|TRBV7-6|NA
TGTGCCAGCAGCTCCGAGCGGGAGCAGTTCTTC
CASSSEREQFF
>TRBJ1-4|NA|TRBV6-5|TRBD1
TGTGCCAGCAGTTACGTGGAGGGGGCGGATGAAAAACTGTTTTTT
CASSYVEGADEKLFF
>TRBJ1-5|NA|TRBV6-5|NA
TGTGCCAGGGGAGACAGGTCCCCACAGCCCCAGCATTTT
CARGDRSPQPQHF
>TRBJ2-7|NA|TRBV4-2|TRBD1
TGTGCCAGCAGCCGCGACAGGGGGGGATACGAGCAGTACTTC
CASSRDRGGYEQYF
>TRBJ1-2|NA|TRBV5-1|NA
TGCGCCAGCAGCCTTGGACAAGACTATGGCTACACCTTC
CASSLGQDYGYTF
>TRBJ1-2|NA|TRBV5-1|NA
TGCGCCAGCAGCTTGTTAGAGGCCGGGAACTATGGCTACACCTTC
CASSLLEAGNYGYTF
>TRBJ1-1|NA|TRBV7-2|TRBD1
TGTGCCAGCAGCCCTCGGACAGGATATTTGAACACTGAAGCTTTCTTT
CASSPRTGYLNTEAFF
>TRBJ2-1|NA|TRBV7-6|NA
TGTGCCAGCAGCTTAGCGTTGGACAGAATAAATGAGCAGTTCTTC
CASSLALDRINEQFF
>TRBJ1-1|NA|TRBV5-1|TRBD1
TGCGCCAGCAGCTTGTACAGGGGGAACACTGAAGCTTTCTTT
CASSLYRGNTEAFF
>TRBJ2-3|NA|TRBV27|TRBD1
TGTGCCAGCCGGCGTGGCAGGGGGAGAGATACGCAGTATTTT
CASRRGRGRDTQYF
>TRBJ1-1|NA|TRBV27|NA
TGTGCCAGCAGTTCCCTAGCTGGACAGCGAGCTTTCTTT
CASSSLAGQRAFF
>TRBJ1-1|NA|TRBV3-1/TRBV3-2|TRBD1
TGTGCCAGCAGCCGTAAGTGGACAGGGAACACTGAAGCTTTCTTT
CASSRKWTGNTEAFF